This T cell receptor beta chain was observed in a study of T cell repertoires in cytomegalovirus infection. V dropped 5 bases and J dropped 6; count of bases not matched to a gene: 9. CDR3 length equals 14 residues. Germline loops: CDR1 LNHDA, CDR2 SQIVND (reference sequence). Each CDR3 protein is one row after TCRdb ran MiXCR on the reads. The sample records more than 200,000 distinct CDR3 sequences, 9.1% being singletons. Study-wide results and limits: Clonotypes of TCR beta that were HLA-C-restricted and CMV-specific dominated the ex vivo response.

Concerning this clonotype: The antigen remains undetermined.

Source material: PBMCs. V usage is TRBV19 and J usage is TRBJ1-2; 7 bases are shared with TRBD1. The clonotype was recovered from a human donor in good health (CMV status not recorded). Some clones in this sample may be carry-over from other donors' samples. DNA for the CDR3: TGTGCCAGTAGTCGACCAGGGGACAGTGATGGCTACACCTTC. Translating it yields CASSRPGDSDGYTF.